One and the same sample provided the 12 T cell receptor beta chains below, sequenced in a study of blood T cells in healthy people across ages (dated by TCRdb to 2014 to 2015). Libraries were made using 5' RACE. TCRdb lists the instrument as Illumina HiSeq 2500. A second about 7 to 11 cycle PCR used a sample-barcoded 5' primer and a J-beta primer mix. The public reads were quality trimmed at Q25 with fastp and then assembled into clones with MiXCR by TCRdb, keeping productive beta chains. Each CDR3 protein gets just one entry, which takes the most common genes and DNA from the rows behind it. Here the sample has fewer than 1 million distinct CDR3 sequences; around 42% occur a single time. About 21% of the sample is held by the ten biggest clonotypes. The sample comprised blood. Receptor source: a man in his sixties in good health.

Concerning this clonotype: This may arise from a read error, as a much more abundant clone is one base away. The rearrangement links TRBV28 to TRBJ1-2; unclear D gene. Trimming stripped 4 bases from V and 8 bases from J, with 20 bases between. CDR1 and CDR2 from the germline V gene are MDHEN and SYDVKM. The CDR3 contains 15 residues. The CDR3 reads CASSSFSRRRGGYTF. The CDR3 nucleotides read TGTGCCAGCAGTTCATTTTCTCGGCGTCGCGGGGGCTACACCTTC.

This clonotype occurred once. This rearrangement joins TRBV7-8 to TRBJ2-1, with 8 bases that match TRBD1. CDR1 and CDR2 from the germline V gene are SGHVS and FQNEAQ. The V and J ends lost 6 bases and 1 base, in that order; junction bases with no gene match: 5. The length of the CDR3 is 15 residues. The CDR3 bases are TGTGCCAGCAGGTGTACAGGGGGGTCCTACAATGAGCAGTTCTTC. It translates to CASRCTGGSYNEQFF.

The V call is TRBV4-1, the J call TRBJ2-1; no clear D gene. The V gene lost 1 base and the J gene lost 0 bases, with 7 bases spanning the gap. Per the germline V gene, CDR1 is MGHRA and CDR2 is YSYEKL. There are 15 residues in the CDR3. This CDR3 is CASSQGAGSYNEQFF. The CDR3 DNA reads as TGCGCCAGCAGCCAAGGGGCAGGCTCCTACAATGAGCAGTTCTTC.

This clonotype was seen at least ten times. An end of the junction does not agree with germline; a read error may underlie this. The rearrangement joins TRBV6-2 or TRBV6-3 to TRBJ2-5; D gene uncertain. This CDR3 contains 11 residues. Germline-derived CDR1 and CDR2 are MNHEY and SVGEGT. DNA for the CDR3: TGCGCCAGCAGGCTACAAGAGACCCAGTACTTC. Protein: CASRLQETQYF.

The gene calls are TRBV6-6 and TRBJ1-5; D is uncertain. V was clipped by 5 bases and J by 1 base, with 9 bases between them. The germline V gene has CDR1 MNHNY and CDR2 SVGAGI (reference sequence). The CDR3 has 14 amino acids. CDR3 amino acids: CASSQVESNQPQHF. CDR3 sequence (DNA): TGTGCCAGCAGTCAAGTGGAAAGCAATCAGCCCCAGCATTTT.

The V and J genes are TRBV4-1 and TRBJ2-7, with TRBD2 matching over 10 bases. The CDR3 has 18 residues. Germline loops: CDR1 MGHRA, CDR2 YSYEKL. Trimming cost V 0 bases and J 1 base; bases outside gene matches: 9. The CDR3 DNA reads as TGCGCCAGCAGCCAAGATCGGCCTAGCGGGAGTAATTCCTACGAGCAGTACTTC. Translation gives CASSQDRPSGSNSYEQYF.

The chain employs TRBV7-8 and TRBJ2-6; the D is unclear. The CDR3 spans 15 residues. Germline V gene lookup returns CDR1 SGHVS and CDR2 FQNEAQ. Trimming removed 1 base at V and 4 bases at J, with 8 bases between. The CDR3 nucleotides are TGTGCCAGCAGCTTAGGGTCTCACGGGGCCAACGTCCTGACTTTC. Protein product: CASSLGSHGANVLTF.

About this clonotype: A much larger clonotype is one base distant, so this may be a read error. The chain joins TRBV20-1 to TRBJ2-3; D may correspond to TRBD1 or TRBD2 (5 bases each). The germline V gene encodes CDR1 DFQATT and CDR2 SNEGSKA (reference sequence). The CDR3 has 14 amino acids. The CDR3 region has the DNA TGCAGTGCTAGTCGTAGGGCTAGCACAGGTACGCAGTATTTT. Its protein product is CSASRRASTGTQYF.

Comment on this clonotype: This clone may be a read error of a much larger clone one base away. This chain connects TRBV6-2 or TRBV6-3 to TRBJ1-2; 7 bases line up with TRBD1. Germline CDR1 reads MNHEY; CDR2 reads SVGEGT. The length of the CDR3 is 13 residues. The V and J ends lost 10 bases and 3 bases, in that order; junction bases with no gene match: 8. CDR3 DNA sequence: TGTGCCAACAGCTGGGACAGCGACTATGGCTACACCTTC. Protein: CANSWDSDYGYTF.

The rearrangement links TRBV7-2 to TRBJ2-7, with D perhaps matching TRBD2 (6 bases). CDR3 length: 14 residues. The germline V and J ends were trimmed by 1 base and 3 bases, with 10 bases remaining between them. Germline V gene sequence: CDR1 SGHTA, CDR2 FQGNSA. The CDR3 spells CASSLEGLLYEQYF. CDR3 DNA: TGTGCCAGCAGCTTAGAGGGACTCCTCTACGAGCAGTACTTC.

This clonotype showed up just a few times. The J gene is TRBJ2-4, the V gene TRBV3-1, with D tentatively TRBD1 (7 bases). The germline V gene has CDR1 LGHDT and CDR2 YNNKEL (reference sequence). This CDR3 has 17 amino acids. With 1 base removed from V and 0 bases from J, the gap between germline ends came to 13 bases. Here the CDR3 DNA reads TGTGCCAGCAGCCAAGGACCAGGGGGGCTAGCCAAAAACATTCAGTACTTC. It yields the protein CASSQGPGGLAKNIQYF.

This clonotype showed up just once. CDR3 protein: CASSRQAAPTDTQYF. In nucleotides, the CDR3 is TGTGCCAGCAGTCGACAGGCGGCCCCCACAGATACGCAGTATTTT. The V gene is TRBV3-1, the J gene TRBJ2-3; a possible D gene is TRBD1 (6 bases). V gave up 6 bases and J gave up 2 bases, with 15 bases separating them. The CDR3 runs to 15 residues. Germline CDR1 reads LGHDT; CDR2 reads YNNKEL (reference sequence).